The 24 T cell receptor beta chains given below trace back to one sample, sequenced in a study of blood T cell repertoires in COVID-19. Assay used: immunoSEQ multiplex PCR; TCRdb lists only in-frame clones, some missing. The data hold a few hundred thousand clones, with 86% observed a single time. The sequenced material came from peripheral blood. All receptors come from a young man with active or convalescent COVID-19.

This chain uses TRBV13 with TRBJ2-2; D is perhaps TRBD2 (5 bases). The CDR3 sequence is 16 residues long. Germline lookup yields CDR1 PRHDT and CDR2 FYEKMQ (reference sequence). V gave up 0 bases and J gave up 5 bases, with 13 bases separating them. The chain's CDR3 is CASSLGPRGGTGELFF. Written as DNA, the CDR3 is TGTGCCAGCAGCTTAGGCCCACGGGGTGGGACCGGGGAGCTGTTTTTT.

The DNA for the CDR3 is TGTGCCAGCAGCGTCCCTCGACAGGGGGAGTATGGCTACACCTTC. Translation: CASSVPRQGEYGYTF. The rearrangement joins TRBV9 to TRBJ1-2, with 9 bases matching TRBD1. V dropped 2 bases and J dropped 5; count of bases not matched to a gene: 7. CDR1 SGDLS and CDR2 YYNGEE come from the germline V gene. The CDR3 has 15 residues.

The V and J genes are TRBV4-1 and TRBJ1-2; 9 bases match TRBD1. CDR1 MGHRA and CDR2 YSYEKL come from the germline V gene. The CDR3 covers 16 residues. Trimming took 0 bases from V and 6 from J; bases not matched to a gene: 8. The CDR3 sequence: CASSQDLTGGRHGYTF. The CDR3, as DNA: TGCGCCAGCAGCCAAGATCTCACAGGGGGCCGACATGGCTACACCTTC.

CDR3 sequence reads: CASSLQGRSTEAFF. The CDR3 DNA sequence: TGTGCCAGCAGTTTGCAGGGTAGGAGCACTGAAGCTTTCTTT. The chain recombines TRBV27 with TRBJ1-1; the D gene is possibly TRBD1 (5 bases). The germline V and J ends were trimmed by 3 bases and 4 bases, with 12 bases remaining between them. This CDR3 has 14 residues. Germline V gene lookup returns CDR1 MNHEY and CDR2 SMNVEV (reference sequence).

The V call is TRBV30, the J call TRBJ1-1; D remains ambiguous. From germline, CDR1 is GTSNPN and CDR2 SVGIG (reference sequence). The V gene lost 0 bases and the J gene lost 4 bases, with 12 bases spanning the gap. The CDR3 is 14 residues long. CDR3 nucleotides: TGTGCCTGGAGTGTAACCGGGCGGGTCACTGAAGCTTTCTTT. Protein sequence: CAWSVTGRVTEAFF. The full variable domain, completed using reference TRBV30 and TRBJ1-1, is SQTIHQWPATLVQPVGSPLSLECTVEGTSNPNLYWYRQAAGRGLQLLFYSVGIGQISSEVPQNLSASRPQDRQFILSSKKLLLSDSGFYLCAWSVTGRVTEAFFGQGTRLTVV.

This chain uses TRBV7-2 with TRBJ1-3; TRBD1 agrees at 7 bases. The CDR3 has 16 amino acids. Germline CDR1 reads SGHTA; CDR2 reads FQGNSA. Trimming took 3 bases from V and 4 from J; bases not matched to a gene: 9. CDR3 DNA sequence: TGTGCCAGCAGCTTCGTTGACAGGGCAGGGGGAAACACCATATATTTT. It translates to CASSFVDRAGGNTIYF.

This clone was seen only a few times. This sequence joins TRBV20-1 and TRBJ1-5; D unresolved. V lost 3 bases to trimming and J lost 5 bases, with 11 bases between them. The CDR3 has 13 amino acids. CDR1 and CDR2 (germline): DFQATT, SNEGSKA (reference sequence). The CDR3 is CSASKGVHQPQHF. CDR3 nucleotide sequence: TGCAGTGCTAGTAAGGGAGTCCATCAGCCCCAGCATTTT.

The CDR3 protein is CASSFPAGGKETQYF. The CDR3 coding sequence is TGTGCCAGCAGCTTCCCAGCGGGGGGGAAAGAGACCCAGTACTTC. The chain employs TRBV5-5 and TRBJ2-5; TRBD2 agrees at 10 bases. The CDR3 has 15 amino acids. The junction had 4 bases not matched to a gene; V was cut back by 2 bases and J by 3 bases. The V gene's germline CDR1 is SGHKS and CDR2 YYEKEE (reference sequence). Using reference TRBV5-5 and TRBJ2-5 for the parts outside the CDR3, the full variable domain is DAGVTQSPTHLIKTRGQQVTLRCSPISGHKSVSWYQQVLGQGPQFIFQYYEKEERGRGNFPDRFSARQFPNYSSELNVNALLLGDSALYLCASSFPAGGKETQYFGPGTRLLVL.

V is TRBV2 and J is TRBJ1-5, with 9 bases matching TRBD1. Germline trimming cut 7 bases from V and 4 bases from J; bases unmatched to any gene: 17. Germline CDR1 SNHLY, CDR2 FYNNEI. The CDR3 is made up of 18 amino acids. The CDR3 region is CASNTGGGLGQGNQPQHF. CDR3 nucleotides: TGTGCCAGCAATACCGGGGGGGGCTTGGGACAGGGAAATCAGCCCCAGCATTTT.

This clone was counted a single time. The chain has TRBV6-5 and TRBJ2-5, with TRBD2 as a possible D gene (5 bases). The CDR3 sequence is 12 residues long. The germline V gene encodes CDR1 MNHEY and CDR2 SVGAGI. The V end was cut by 5 bases, the J end by 4 bases, with 8 bases between. CDR3 residues: CASSRTAETQYF. The CDR3 DNA sequence: TGTGCCAGCAGTCGGACTGCAGAGACCCAGTACTTC.

The chain has TRBV5-4 and TRBJ2-3; 12 bases align to TRBD1. The ends lost 4 bases at V and 6 bases at J; junction bases unmatched: 6. Germline loops: CDR1 SGHNT, CDR2 YYREEE (reference sequence). This CDR3 spans 15 amino acids. CDR3 amino acids: CASSPGTGGIDTQYF. The CDR3 DNA reads as TGTGCCAGCAGCCCCGGGACAGGGGGCATCGATACGCAGTATTTT.

The CDR3, as DNA: TGCGCCAGCAGCAGCTACGGGACAGGGGGCAGGGGTTCTGGGGCCAACGTCCTGACTTTC. It specifies CASSSYGTGGRGSGANVLTF. The V and J genes are TRBV4-1 and TRBJ2-6, with TRBD1 matching over 12 bases. The CDR3 consists of 20 residues. Looked up from germline, CDR1 is MGHRA and CDR2 is YSYEKL. Trimming removed 5 bases from V and 1 base from J; junction bases left unmatched: 12.

V usage is TRBV9 and J usage is TRBJ1-2; TRBD1 matches 7 bases. This CDR3 has 16 amino acids. Losses at the gene ends were 3 bases for V and 0 bases for J; bases not matched to a gene: 8. CDR1 and CDR2 from the germline V gene are SGDLS and YYNGEE. The CDR3 nucleotides read TGTGCCAGCAGCGGAGGGGGCCGATTTACTAACTATGGCTACACCTTC. Translation: CASSGGGRFTNYGYTF. The full variable domain, rest sourced from reference TRBV9 and TRBJ1-2, is DSGVTQTPKHLITATGQRVTLRCSPRSGDLSVYWYQQSLDQGLQFLIQYYNGEERAKGNILERFSAQQFPDLHSELNLSSLELGDSALYFCASSGGGRFTNYGYTFGSGTRLTVV.

The V gene is TRBV7-9, the J gene TRBJ2-7; tentative D call: TRBD1 (6 bases). The CDR3 sequence is 15 residues long. CDR1 and CDR2 (germline): SEHNR, FQNEAQ (reference sequence). V was clipped by 5 bases and J by 3 bases, with 17 bases between them. The CDR3 nucleotides read TGTGCCAGCAGCGGATCCGGGACACAATACTACGAGCAGTACTTC. It codes for CASSGSGTQYYEQYF. Full variable domain (outside the CDR3, taken from reference TRBV7-9 and TRBJ2-7): DTGVSQNPRHKITKRGQNVTFRCDPISEHNRLYWYRQTLGQGPEFLTYFQNEAQLEKSRLLSDRFSAERPKGSFSTLEIQRTEQGDSAMYLCASSGSGTQYYEQYFGPGTRLTVT.

This clone was observed a few times. J is TRBJ2-2 and V is TRBV29-1, with 9 nucleotides matching TRBD1. The length of the CDR3 is 14 residues. The germline CDR1 and CDR2 sequences are SQVTM and ANQGSEA. The V segment lost 7 bases and the J segment 5 bases; nucleotides outside the gene matches: 8. The CDR3 protein is CSAVDRGSTGELFF. The CDR3 region has the DNA TGCAGCGCCGTAGACAGGGGGTCTACCGGGGAGCTGTTTTTT.

V is TRBV19 and J is TRBJ2-5; 7 bases align to TRBD1. The V segment lost 6 bases and the J segment 3 bases; nucleotides outside the gene matches: 10. Germline CDR1 and CDR2: LNHDA and SQIVND (reference sequence). CDR3 size: 15 residues. The CDR3 DNA is TGTGCCAGTAGCGGATGGGGGACAGCGAAAGAGACCCAGTACTTC. It translates to CASSGWGTAKETQYF.

The chain links TRBV9 to TRBJ2-3, with TRBD2 identical over 15 bases. Trimming took 4 bases from V and 0 from J; bases not matched to a gene: 12. Germline CDR1 reads SGDLS; CDR2 reads YYNGEE. This CDR3 contains 20 residues. CDR3 coding DNA: TGTGCCAGCAGCACCTCAATACCGGGACTAGCGGGGGGAAGCACAGATACGCAGTATTTT. Its protein product is CASSTSIPGLAGGSTDTQYF.

The V call is TRBV18, the J call TRBJ2-1; 9 bases map to TRBD2. Germline V gives CDR1 KGHSH, CDR2 LQKENI. The trim removed 8 bases at V and 2 bases at J, leaving 10 bases unmatched. The CDR3 is 16 residues long. Here the CDR3 reads CASTPAGGGAYNEQFF. In DNA form, the CDR3 reads TGTGCCAGCACCCCGGCGGGGGGGGGAGCCTACAATGAGCAGTTCTTC.

The genes are TRBV6-5 and TRBJ1-2; 10 positions match TRBD1. CDR1 is MNHEY, CDR2 SVGAGI, per germline. The CDR3 runs to 14 residues. V lost 4 bases and J lost 6; bases outside the gene matches: 5. DNA for the CDR3: TGTGCCAGCAGTTTTGACAGGGGGCACCATGGCTACACCTTC. Its translation: CASSFDRGHHGYTF.

Concerning this clone itself: Other DNA sequences in this sample translate to the same CDR3. V is TRBV18 and J is TRBJ2-5, with D perhaps matching TRBD1 (6 bases). Between the trimmed V and J ends, which lost 3 bases and 2 bases, there was a span of 13 bases. The CDR3 consists of 15 residues. The germline CDR1 and CDR2 sequences are KGHSH and LQKENI. CDR3 residues: CASSPQGTGQETQYF. The DNA for the CDR3 is TGTGCCAGCTCACCGCAGGGTACAGGGCAAGAGACCCAGTACTTC.

Turning to this clone: This same CDR3 is encoded by further DNA sequences in the sample. The rearrangement uses TRBV7-3 and TRBJ2-5; 10 nucleotides align to TRBD1. This CDR3 region has 14 residues. V was clipped by 3 bases and J by 5 bases; unmatched bases: 3. CDR1 and CDR2 from the germline V gene are SGHTA and FQGTGA. The CDR3 DNA is TGTGCCAGCAGCTTGACAGGGGGCGGCGAGACCCAGTACTTC. This encodes CASSLTGGGETQYF.

V gene TRBV9 combines with J gene TRBJ1-3; the D is unclear. The germline V gene encodes CDR1 SGDLS and CDR2 YYNGEE. The CDR3 is 15 amino acids. V was trimmed by 5 bases and J by 0 bases, leaving 12 bases between them. The CDR3 sequence: CASSPTEGSGNTIYF. CDR3 DNA: TGTGCCAGCAGTCCCACAGAAGGCTCTGGAAACACCATATATTTT.

The chain carries TRBV19 and TRBJ2-2; D might be TRBD1 (6 bases). Trimming stripped 6 bases from V and 6 bases from J, with 17 bases between. Germline CDR1 and CDR2: LNHDA and SQIVND (reference sequence). CDR3 size: 15 residues. The CDR3, as DNA: TGTGCCAGTAGCGCAGGGGCGAATCTAGCCGGGGAGCTGTTTTTT. Encoded protein: CASSAGANLAGELFF. The complete variable domain, with remaining parts taken from reference TRBV19 and TRBJ2-2, reads DGGITQSPKYLFRKEGQNVTLSCEQNLNHDAMYWYRQDPGQGLRLIYYSQIVNDFQKGDIAEGYSVSREKKESFPLTVTSAQKNPTAFYLCASSAGANLAGELFFGEGSRLTVL.

Only a few counts were recorded for this clone. The CDR3 region is CASSLEGVNSPLHF. CDR3 sequence (DNA): TGTGCCAGCAGCCTAGAAGGAGTAAATTCACCCCTCCACTTT. This rearrangement joins TRBV9 to TRBJ1-6; D is unclear. The CDR3 is 14 amino acids. V lost 4 bases to trimming and J lost 7 bases, with 12 bases between them. Germline CDR1 and CDR2: SGDLS and YYNGEE.